This TCR beta chain was found in a study of cytomegalovirus exposure and HLA in healthy donors. Overall study findings and caveats: Some V segments, including TRBV6-2 and TRBV6-3, were excluded as indistinguishable. Cytomegalovirus association was assigned to about 150 TCR beta chains. Earlier analysis looked at TCR beta V segments, and most were productive about 87% or about 30% of the time.

A word on this clone: The target antigen is unknown.

Primers for the PCR totalled 60 Vbeta and 13 Jbeta. This table comes from immunoSEQ multiplex PCR, and its TCRdb copy is limited to in-frame clones, with some not included. The data show around 190,000 clones, about 81% seen once. There are 14 residues in the CDR3. V lost 5 bases to trimming and J lost 7 bases; unmatched junction nucleotides: 11. Germline V gene sequence: CDR1 SEHNR, CDR2 FQNEAQ (reference sequence). The sequencing input was PBMCs. The chain has TRBV7-9 and TRBJ2-7, with TRBD1 matching over 7 bases. This TCR was sampled from a man aged 30 to 39 in good health and CMV-seropositive. The CDR3 reads CASSQDRPALEQYF. CDR3 sequence (DNA): TGTGCCAGCAGCCAGGACAGGCCGGCGTTGGAGCAGTACTTC.